Included here is one T cell receptor (beta chain) sequence, with context. Its antigen is still unknown. The germline V gene has CDR1 DFQATT and CDR2 SNEGSKA (reference sequence). The CDR3 runs to 13 residues. An approximately 2.7 ml blood sample was drawn per donor. Each of the TCR libraries took around 3.5 ug of total RNA. Reprocessing the 5' RACE reads, TCRdb reports a single entry for every CDR3 protein and omits DNA. The sample yields approximately 330,000 distinct CDR3 sequences, of which the top ten take up around 2%. The data derive from a study of monozygotic twins with inflammatory bowel disease. Study outcomes and limitations: Data gave no support to a single strong signal or clonotype associated with IBD.

The V and J genes are TRBV20-1 and TRBJ2-7. The material sequenced was blood. This sequence originates from a human donor with ulcerative colitis or Crohn's disease, or a healthy co-twin of an affected twin (not recorded which). The CDR3 reads CSARDQSLYEQYF.